Below, 9 T cell receptor beta chains from the same sample are listed, as sequenced in a study of T cell responses to AZD1222 COVID-19 vaccine. Sequenced by immunoSEQ multiplex PCR; TCRdb stores in-frame clones only, minus some. The sample has about 140,000 clones; 70% to 90% are singletons. Material: peripheral blood, obtained on day 0 of AZD1222 vaccination. These receptors all stem from an adult in good health.

This chain connects TRBV7-2 to TRBJ2-3; TRBD2 agrees at 9 bases. The CDR3 covers 16 residues. With V trimmed by 4 bases and J by 3 bases, 8 bases remained unmatched. Germline V gene lookup returns CDR1 SGHTA and CDR2 FQGNSA. CDR3: CASSSGGLAGTDTQYF. The CDR3, as DNA: TGTGCCAGCAGCTCCGGCGGGCTAGCGGGGACAGATACGCAGTATTTT.

The J gene is TRBJ2-7, the V gene TRBV27; no reliable D call. There are 15 residues in the CDR3. V was clipped by 2 bases and J by 3 bases, with 14 bases between them. Looked up from germline, CDR1 is MNHEY and CDR2 is SMNVEV (reference sequence). This CDR3 is CASSLGSSSLYEQYF. The CDR3 nucleotides read TGTGCCAGCAGTTTAGGCTCCTCGTCCCTCTACGAGCAGTACTTC.

CDR3 protein: CASSQPGQGVNEQFF. In nucleotides, the CDR3 is TGTGCCAGCAGCCAACCAGGACAGGGGGTCAATGAGCAGTTCTTC. The genes are TRBV3-1 (or the pseudogene TRBV3-2) and TRBJ2-1; 10 nucleotides agree with TRBD1. This CDR3 has 15 amino acids. Losses at the gene ends were 2 bases for V and 6 bases for J; bases not matched to a gene: 4. Germline V CDR1 and CDR2: LGHDT, YNNKEL (reference sequence).

J is TRBJ2-5 and V is TRBV12-3 or TRBV12-4; TRBD1 matches 7 bases. V shed 8 bases and J 2 bases; nucleotides not matched to a gene: 5. There are 13 residues in the CDR3. CDR3: CASHRGPQETQYF. The CDR3 bases are TGTGCCAGCCACAGGGGACCTCAAGAGACCCAGTACTTC.

V usage is TRBV3-1 (or the pseudogene TRBV3-2) and J usage is TRBJ1-4, with TRBD1 identical over 7 bases. Germline V gene lookup returns CDR1 LGHDT and CDR2 YNNKEL (reference sequence). This CDR3 spans 13 amino acids. V lost 6 bases to trimming and J lost 7 bases; unmatched junction nucleotides: 5. This chain's CDR3 is CASSTGVFEKLFF. The CDR3 bases are TGTGCCAGCAGTACAGGGGTTTTTGAAAAACTGTTTTTT.

This clone was detected many times. The gene calls are TRBV5-3 and TRBJ1-2; D ambiguous. TRBV5-3 is an ORF for which the function is uncertain. The CDR3 is made up of 11 amino acids. V was pared by 4 bases and J by 8 bases, with 9 bases between. CDR3 coding DNA: TGTGCCAGAAGCAAGCATCGCGGCTACACCTTC. Translated: CARSKHRGYTF.

The chain is built from TRBV2 and TRBJ1-6, with 7 bases fitting TRBD1. V was clipped by 6 bases and J by 4 bases; unmatched bases: 12. This CDR3 has 17 amino acids. Germline lookup yields CDR1 SNHLY and CDR2 FYNNEI. Here the CDR3 DNA reads TGTGCCAGCAGCTTGACCCCCCCGGGACAGTATAATTCACCCCTCCACTTT. Translating gives CASSLTPPGQYNSPLHF.

This sequence joins TRBV4-3 and TRBJ1-6, with 7 bases identical to TRBD1. Germline V gives CDR1 LGHNA, CDR2 YSLEER. J lost 8 bases, V lost 0 bases, and 4 bases had no gene match. The CDR3 covers 15 residues. CDR3 DNA sequence: TGCGCCAGCAGCCAAGAGAGGACAGGATATTCACCCCTCCACTTT. Amino acid sequence: CASSQERTGYSPLHF.

The chain couples TRBV28 to TRBJ2-1; D is possibly TRBD2 (7 bases). The V end was cut by 5 bases, the J end by 8 bases, with 16 bases between. Per the germline V gene, CDR1 is MDHEN and CDR2 is SYDVKM. The CDR3 spans 14 residues. CDR3 sequence: CASSLARGGHEQFF. DNA for the CDR3: TGTGCCAGCAGTCTAGCGAGGGGGGGGCATGAGCAGTTCTTC. The full variable domain, in which reference TRBV28 and TRBJ2-1 provide the parts outside the CDR3, is DVKVTQSSRYLVKRTGEKVFLECVQDMDHENMFWYRQDPGLGLRLIYFSYDVKMKEKGDIPEGYSVSREKKERFSLILESASTNQTSMYLCASSLARGGHEQFFGPGTRLTVL.